This T cell receptor beta chain stems from a study of T cell responses to AZD1222 COVID-19 vaccine. V shed 0 bases and J shed 6 bases, with 12 bases lying between them. Germline values: CDR1 LNHNV, CDR2 YYDKDF (reference sequence). The CDR3 loop spans 15 amino acids. Data came from immunoSEQ multiplex PCR; TCRdb stores just in-frame clones and leaves some out. This repertoire shows 200,000 to 300,000 clones, roughly 93% found once; its top ten account for 0.5% to 0.65%. Details on this clone: Its antigen is undetermined.

Study-wide points: Baseline testing showed seropositivity in only six or seven AZD1222 recipients. All repertoire sampling was performed exclusively after the peak T cell response.

Material: peripheral blood, obtained on day 0 of AZD1222 vaccination. This sequence originates from an adult in good health. This chain links TRBV15 with TRBJ1-5; D is unresolved. CDR3 region: CATSRDKGSAQPQHF. As DNA, the CDR3 is TGTGCCACCAGCAGAGATAAAGGGTCGGCTCAGCCCCAGCATTTT. The variable domain in full, with the rest retrieved from reference TRBV15 and TRBJ1-5, is DAMVIQNPRYQVTQFGKPVTLSCSQTLNHNVMYWYQQKSSQAPKLLFHYYDKDFNNEADTPDNFQSRRPNTSFCFLDIRSPGLGDTAMYLCATSRDKGSAQPQHFGDGTRLSIL.